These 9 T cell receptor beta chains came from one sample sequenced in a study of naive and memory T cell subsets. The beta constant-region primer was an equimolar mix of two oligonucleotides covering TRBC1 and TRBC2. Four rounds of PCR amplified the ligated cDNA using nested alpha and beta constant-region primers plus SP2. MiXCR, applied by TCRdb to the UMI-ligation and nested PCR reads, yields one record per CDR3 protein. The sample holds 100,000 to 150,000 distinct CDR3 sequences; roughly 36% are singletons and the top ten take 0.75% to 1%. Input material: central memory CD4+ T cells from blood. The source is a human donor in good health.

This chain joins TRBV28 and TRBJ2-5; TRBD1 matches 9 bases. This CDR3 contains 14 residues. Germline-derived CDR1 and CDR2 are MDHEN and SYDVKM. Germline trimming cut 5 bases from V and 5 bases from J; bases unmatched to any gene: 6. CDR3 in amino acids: CASSKTGGGETQYF. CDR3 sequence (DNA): TGTGCCAGCAGTAAAACAGGGGGCGGGGAGACCCAGTACTTC.

CDR3 sequence reads: CASIGVETQYF. CDR3 nucleotide sequence: TGTGCCAGCATTGGGGTGGAGACCCAGTACTTC. The V and J genes are TRBV2 and TRBJ2-5; D gene unclear. Looked up from germline, CDR1 is SNHLY and CDR2 is FYNNEI. Trimming stripped 7 bases from V and 5 bases from J, with 8 bases between. The CDR3 sequence is 11 residues long.

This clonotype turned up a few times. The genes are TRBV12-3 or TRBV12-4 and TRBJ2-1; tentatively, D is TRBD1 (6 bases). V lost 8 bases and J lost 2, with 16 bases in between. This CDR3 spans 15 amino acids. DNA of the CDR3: TGTGCCAGCCGTGGGGGCTTACCGACCTACAATGAGCAGTTCTTC. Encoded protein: CASRGGLPTYNEQFF.

DNA of the CDR3: TGTGCCACCAGTGACTCATACGGGACATCTAGCACAGATACGCAGTATTTT. It codes for CATSDSYGTSSTDTQYF. This chain uses TRBV24-1 with TRBJ2-3, with a possible D match to TRBD1 (6 bases). With 4 bases removed from V and 0 bases from J, the gap between germline ends came to 16 bases. This CDR3 spans 17 amino acids. The germline V gene encodes CDR1 KGHDR and CDR2 SFDVKD.

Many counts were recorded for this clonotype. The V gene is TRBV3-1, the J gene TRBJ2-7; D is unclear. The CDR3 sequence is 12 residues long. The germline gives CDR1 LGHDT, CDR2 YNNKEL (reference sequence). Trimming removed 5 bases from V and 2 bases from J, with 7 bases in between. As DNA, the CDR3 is TGTGCCAGCAGCGCGACCCCCTACGAGCAGTACTTC. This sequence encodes CASSATPYEQYF.

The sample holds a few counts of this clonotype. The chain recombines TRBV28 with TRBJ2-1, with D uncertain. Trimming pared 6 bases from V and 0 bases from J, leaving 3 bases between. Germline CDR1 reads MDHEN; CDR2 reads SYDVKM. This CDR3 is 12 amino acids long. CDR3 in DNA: TGTGCCAGCAGGACCTCCTACAATGAGCAGTTCTTC. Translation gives CASRTSYNEQFF. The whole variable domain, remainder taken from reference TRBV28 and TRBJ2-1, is DVKVTQSSRYLVKRTGEKVFLECVQDMDHENMFWYRQDPGLGLRLIYFSYDVKMKEKGDIPEGYSVSREKKERFSLILESASTNQTSMYLCASRTSYNEQFFGPGTRLTVL.

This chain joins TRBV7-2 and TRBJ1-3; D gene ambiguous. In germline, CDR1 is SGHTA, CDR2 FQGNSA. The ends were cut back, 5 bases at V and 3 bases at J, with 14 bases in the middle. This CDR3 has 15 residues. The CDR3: CASSLGPDGGNTIYF. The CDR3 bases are TGTGCCAGCAGCCTTGGCCCTGACGGTGGAAACACCATATATTTT.

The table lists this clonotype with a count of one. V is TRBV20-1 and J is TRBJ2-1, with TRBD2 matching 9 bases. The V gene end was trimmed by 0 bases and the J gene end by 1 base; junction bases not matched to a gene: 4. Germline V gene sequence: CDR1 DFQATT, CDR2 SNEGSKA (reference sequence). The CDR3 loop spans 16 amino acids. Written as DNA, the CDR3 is TGCAGTGCTAGAGATATTAGCGGGGGTTCCTACAATGAGCAGTTCTTC. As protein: CSARDISGGSYNEQFF.

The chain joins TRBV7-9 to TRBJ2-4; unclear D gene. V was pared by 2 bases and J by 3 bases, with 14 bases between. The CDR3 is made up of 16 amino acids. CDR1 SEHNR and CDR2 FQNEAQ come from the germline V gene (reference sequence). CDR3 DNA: TGTGCCAGCAGCTTACTGTCCGGACCGGTCAAAAACATTCAGTACTTC. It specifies CASSLLSGPVKNIQYF.